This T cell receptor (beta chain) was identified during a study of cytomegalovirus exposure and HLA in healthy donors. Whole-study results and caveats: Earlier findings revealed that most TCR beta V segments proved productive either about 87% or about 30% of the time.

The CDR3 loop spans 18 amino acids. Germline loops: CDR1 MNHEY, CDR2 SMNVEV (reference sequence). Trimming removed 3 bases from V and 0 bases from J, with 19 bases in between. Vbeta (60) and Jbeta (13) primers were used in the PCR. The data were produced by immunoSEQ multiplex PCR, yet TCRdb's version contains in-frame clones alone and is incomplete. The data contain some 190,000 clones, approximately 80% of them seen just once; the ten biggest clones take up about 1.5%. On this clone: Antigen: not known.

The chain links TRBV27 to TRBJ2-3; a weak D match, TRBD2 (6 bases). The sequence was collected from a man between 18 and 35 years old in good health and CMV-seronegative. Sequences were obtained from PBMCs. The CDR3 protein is CASSFRTSMGGSTDTQYF. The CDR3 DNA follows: TGTGCCAGCAGTTTCCGAACTAGTATGGGGGGTAGCACAGATACGCAGTATTTT.